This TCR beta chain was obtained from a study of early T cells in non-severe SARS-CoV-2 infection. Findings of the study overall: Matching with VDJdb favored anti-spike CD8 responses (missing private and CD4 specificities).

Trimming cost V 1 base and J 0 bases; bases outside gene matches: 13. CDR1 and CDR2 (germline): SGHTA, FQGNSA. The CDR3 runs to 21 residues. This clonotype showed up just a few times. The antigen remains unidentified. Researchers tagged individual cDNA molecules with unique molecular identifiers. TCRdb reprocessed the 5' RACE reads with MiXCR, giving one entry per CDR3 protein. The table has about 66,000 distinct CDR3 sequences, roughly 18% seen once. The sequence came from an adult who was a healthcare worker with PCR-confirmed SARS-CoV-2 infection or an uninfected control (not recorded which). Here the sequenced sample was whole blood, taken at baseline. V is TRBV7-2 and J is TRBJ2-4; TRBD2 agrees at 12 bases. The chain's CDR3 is CASSLDGLLAGGFGAKNIQYF. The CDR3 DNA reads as TGTGCCAGCAGCTTAGATGGGTTGCTAGCGGGAGGGTTTGGAGCCAAAAACATTCAGTACTTC. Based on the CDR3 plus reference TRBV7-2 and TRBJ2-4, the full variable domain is GAGVSQSPSNKVTEKGKDVELRCDPISGHTALYWYRQSLGQGLEFLIYFQGNSAPDKSGLPSDRFSAERTGGSVSTLTIQRTQQEDSAVYLCASSLDGLLAGGFGAKNIQYFGAGTRLSVL.